The rows below give T cell receptor beta chains drawn from one sample of a study of T cells in Graves' hyperthyroidism and ophthalmopathy. TCRdb reanalysed the multiplex PCR reads using MiXCR and keeps one entry per CDR3 protein. Of about 770,000 distinct CDR3 sequences in the sample, 18% were seen once. The sequenced sample was blood. The origin of the receptors is a woman aged 45-65 years with Graves' hyperthyroidism that later progressed to Graves' ophthalmopathy. Both conserved end residues are part of each CDR3. Fields, in order: CDR3 DNA, CDR3 protein, J gene, clone size, V gene, D gene. D genes are given only for firm matches. Some rows have no size entry. The others give once, few or many, or a class for an expanded clone.

TGTGCCAGCAGCCAAGCCCCACCGCCACCGGTGAGGTACACCTTC,CASSQAPPPPVRYTF,TRBJ1-2,-,TRBV3-1,-
TGCGCCAGCAGCTTCGTAGGGGATGACGGCTACACCTTC,CASSFVGDDGYTF,TRBJ1-2,few,TRBV5-1,-
TGTGCCTGGAGTGTTGGGACAGGGGGAAATGAAAAACTGTTTTTT,CAWSVGTGGNEKLFF,TRBJ1-4,many,TRBV30,TRBD1
TGTGCCAGCAGCTTCGCAGGGGTATCCGCTGAAGCTTTCTTT,CASSFAGVSAEAFF,TRBJ1-1,many,TRBV5-5,-
TGTGCCAGCAGCGTAGAATCCGAAGTTGGCGAGCAGTACTTC,CASSVESEVGEQYF,TRBJ2-7,-,TRBV9,-
TGTGCCAGCAGCCGAGGACAGGCGTATCAGCCCCAGCATTTT,CASSRGQAYQPQHF,TRBJ1-5,-,TRBV3-1,TRBD1
TGCGCCAGCAGCTTGGGATCGGGACAGGGGGGTGAAAAACTGTTTTTT,CASSLGSGQGGEKLFF,TRBJ1-4,-,TRBV5-1,TRBD1
TGCAGTGCTAGTAAATCCCGGGGGGCGGGAAACACTGAAGCTTTCTTT,CSASKSRGAGNTEAFF,TRBJ1-1,many,TRBV20-1,-
TGTGCCAGCAGCTTAGTGGGGGGTGAAGCTTTCTTT,CASSLVGGEAFF,TRBJ1-1,many,TRBV7-9,-
TGCAGTGCTCCGGGCCGGGGGTATGGCTACACCTTC,CSAPGRGYGYTF,TRBJ1-2,many,TRBV20-1,-
TGTACCAGCAGCTTGTCAGGGGAGGTATACATGAACACTGAAGCTTTCTTT,CTSSLSGEVYMNTEAFF,TRBJ1-1,-,TRBV5-6,-
TGTGCCAGCAGCTATGGACAGGGGGCTTACGAAAAACTGTTTTTT,CASSYGQGAYEKLFF,TRBJ1-4,-,TRBV11-1,TRBD1
TGTGCCAGCAGTTTAATCGCAGGGGGGAACACTGAAGCTTTCTTT,CASSLIAGGNTEAFF,TRBJ1-1,few,TRBV12-3/TRBV12-4,TRBD1
TGTGCCAGCAGTGAAGAGGGACTAGCGGGGGGGCTTTACGAGCAGTACTTC,CASSEEGLAGGLYEQYF,TRBJ2-7,many,TRBV2,TRBD2
TGTGCCAGCACCCGGGTACAGCTGAACACTGAAGCTTTCTTT,CASTRVQLNTEAFF,TRBJ1-1,-,TRBV12-3/TRBV12-4,-
TGTGCCAGCAGTTACTCGCGGGAGGGGGCCCAAAACCGCTCTGGAAACACCATATATTTT,CASSYSREGAQNRSGNTIYF,TRBJ1-3,-,TRBV6-2/TRBV6-3,TRBD1
TGTGCCAGCAGCTTAGATCTGGCTATTAATGAAAAACTGTTTTTT,CASSLDLAINEKLFF,TRBJ1-4,-,TRBV11-2,-
TGTGCCAGCAGCGTCAACACAGTCTCTGGAAACACCATATATTTT,CASSVNTVSGNTIYF,TRBJ1-3,-,TRBV9,-
TGCAGCGTGGGGTCCGGGGGCAATGAGCAGTTCTTC,CSVGSGGNEQFF,TRBJ2-1,-,TRBV29-1,-
TGTGCCTGGAGACCGTCATGGGGTGAAGCTTTCTTT,CAWRPSWGEAFF,TRBJ1-1,-,TRBV30,-
TGCGCCAGCAGCCAAGACGGACAGGGGATTTCACCCCTCCACTTT,CASSQDGQGISPLHF,TRBJ1-6,-,TRBV4-1,TRBD1
TGTGCCAGCAGTTACTCGAGTGGCAGGAGAGGCGATACGCAGTATTTT,CASSYSSGRRGDTQYF,TRBJ2-3,few,TRBV6-5,-
TGCAGCGTTGAAGTCAGGGCCACCGGGGAGCTGTTTTTT,CSVEVRATGELFF,TRBJ2-2,-,TRBV29-1,-
TGTGCCAGCAGCCCGAGACAGGGGGAAGTCAGGGACACTGAAGCTTTCTTT,CASSPRQGEVRDTEAFF,TRBJ1-1,-,TRBV7-9,TRBD1
TGTGCCTGGAGCATAGATGTCCTTGGCTACACCTTC,CAWSIDVLGYTF,TRBJ1-2,few,TRBV30,-